This is a list of T cell receptor beta chains from one sample in a study of B cell selection in AIRE deficiency. Only in-frame clones appear in the TCRdb table, and some are missing; sequencing was by immunoSEQ multiplex PCR. The sample lists tens of thousands of clones, around 90% occurring once. The sample was CD4+CD25+ Tregs sorted from PBMCs. All receptors come from a human donor in good health. Both conserved end residues are part of each CDR3. D genes are given only for firm matches. A clone size is listed for some rows: how often the clone was seen (once, few, many), or a class if it is expanded.

j_gene: TRBJ2-3
v_gene: TRBV10-3
d_gene: -
abundance: -
len: 15
CDR3aa: CAISAAASSTDTQYF
CDR3nt: TGTGCCATCAGTGCGGCAGCCTCTAGCACAGATACGCAGTATTTT

j_gene: TRBJ1-2
v_gene: TRBV6-5
d_gene: -
abundance: once
len: 15
CDR3aa: CASRRNQVGDYGYTF
CDR3nt: TGTGCCAGCAGGCGAAATCAAGTGGGGGACTATGGCTACACCTTC

j_gene: TRBJ1-6
v_gene: TRBV5-1
d_gene: -
abundance: -
len: 15
CDR3aa: CASSPQGAYNSPLHF
CDR3nt: TGCGCCAGCAGCCCACAGGGCGCCTATAATTCACCCCTCCACTTT

j_gene: TRBJ2-7
v_gene: TRBV18
d_gene: TRBD1
abundance: -
len: 14
CDR3aa: CASSPDGTGYEQYF
CDR3nt: TGTGCCAGCTCACCAGACGGGACAGGGTACGAGCAGTACTTC

j_gene: TRBJ1-2
v_gene: TRBV5-4
d_gene: -
abundance: -
len: 13
CDR3aa: CASSLQGLYGYTF
CDR3nt: TGTGCCAGCAGCCTACAGGGACTCTATGGCTACACCTTC

j_gene: TRBJ2-7
v_gene: TRBV5-1
d_gene: -
abundance: -
len: 15
CDR3aa: CASTVDRQLTREQYF
CDR3nt: TGCGCCAGCACCGTTGACAGACAACTGACGAGAGAGCAGTACTTC

j_gene: TRBJ1-1
v_gene: TRBV11-3
d_gene: -
abundance: once
len: 13
CDR3aa: CASSLGPGAAAFF
CDR3nt: TGTGCCAGCAGCTTAGGCCCGGGGGCGGCAGCTTTCTTT

j_gene: TRBJ2-7
v_gene: TRBV7-8
d_gene: -
abundance: -
len: 13
CDR3aa: CASSLVDKFFLYF
CDR3nt: TGTGCCAGCAGCTTAGTCGACAAGTTCTTCCTGTACTTC

j_gene: TRBJ2-7
v_gene: TRBV5-6
d_gene: -
abundance: -
len: 12
CDR3aa: CASSLEGNEQYF
CDR3nt: TGTGCCAGCAGCTTGGAGGGCAACGAGCAGTACTTC

j_gene: TRBJ2-6
v_gene: TRBV5-4
d_gene: -
abundance: -
len: 17
CDR3aa: CASSFTTGTAGANVLTF
CDR3nt: TGTGCCAGCAGCTTTACGACAGGGACTGCCGGGGCCAACGTCCTGACTTTC

j_gene: TRBJ2-1
v_gene: TRBV18
d_gene: -
abundance: -
len: 13
CDR3aa: CASSPGLNNEQFF
CDR3nt: TGTGCCAGCTCACCGGGACTGAACAATGAGCAGTTCTTC

j_gene: TRBJ1-2
v_gene: TRBV5-1
d_gene: -
abundance: -
len: 13
CDR3aa: CASSLEGAKGYTF
CDR3nt: TGCGCCAGCAGCTTGGAAGGTGCTAAAGGCTACACCTTC

j_gene: TRBJ2-2
v_gene: TRBV11-3
d_gene: -
abundance: -
len: 15
CDR3aa: CASSLALGGTGELFF
CDR3nt: TGTGCCAGCAGCTTAGCCCTAGGAGGCACCGGGGAGCTGTTTTTT

j_gene: TRBJ1-5
v_gene: TRBV7-9
d_gene: -
abundance: -
len: 14
CDR3aa: CASSLVGNNQPQHF
CDR3nt: TGTGCCAGCAGCCTCGTCGGCAACAATCAGCCCCAGCATTTT

j_gene: TRBJ2-1
v_gene: TRBV11-2
d_gene: TRBD1
abundance: -
len: 16
CDR3aa: CASSSGTGGSYNEQFF
CDR3nt: TGTGCCAGCAGCTCCGGGACAGGGGGCTCCTACAATGAGCAGTTCTTC

j_gene: TRBJ2-1
v_gene: TRBV7-9
d_gene: TRBD2
abundance: -
len: 19
CDR3aa: CASSPIWGSTSGSPNEQFF
CDR3nt: TGTGCCAGCAGCCCAATTTGGGGTTCGACTAGCGGGAGTCCCAATGAGCAGTTCTTC

j_gene: TRBJ2-3
v_gene: TRBV10-2
d_gene: TRBD2
abundance: -
len: 15
CDR3aa: CATGLAGGPADTQYF
CDR3nt: TGCGCCACTGGACTAGCGGGAGGGCCGGCAGATACGCAGTATTTT

j_gene: TRBJ1-3
v_gene: TRBV29-1
d_gene: TRBD1
abundance: -
len: 12
CDR3aa: CSVTGAGNTIYF
CDR3nt: TGCAGCGTTACAGGGGCCGGAAACACCATATATTTT

j_gene: TRBJ2-7
v_gene: TRBV10-1
d_gene: -
abundance: -
len: 12
CDR3aa: CASGDRSYEQYF
CDR3nt: TGCGCCAGCGGGGACCGCTCCTACGAGCAGTACTTC

j_gene: TRBJ2-1
v_gene: TRBV30
d_gene: TRBD2
abundance: -
len: 15
CDR3aa: CAWSAASGSYNEQFF
CDR3nt: TGTGCCTGGAGTGCTGCTAGCGGCTCCTACAATGAGCAGTTCTTC

j_gene: TRBJ1-2
v_gene: TRBV10-3
d_gene: TRBD1
abundance: -
len: 14
CDR3aa: CAIRARGRSYGYTF
CDR3nt: TGTGCCATCAGGGCAAGGGGGCGCAGCTATGGCTACACCTTC

j_gene: TRBJ1-5
v_gene: TRBV6-5
d_gene: TRBD1
abundance: -
len: 12
CDR3aa: CASRTGNQPQHF
CDR3nt: TGTGCCAGCCGGACAGGGAATCAGCCCCAGCATTTT

j_gene: TRBJ1-2
v_gene: TRBV11-2
d_gene: -
abundance: -
len: 12
CDR3aa: CASRSRDGMVSF
CDR3nt: TGTGCCAGCAGGTCGCGGGACGGTATGGTCTCCTTC

j_gene: TRBJ2-7
v_gene: TRBV5-8
d_gene: -
abundance: -
len: 14
CDR3aa: CASSLNYRDLEQYF
CDR3nt: TGTGCCAGCAGCTTAAACTACAGGGACCTCGAGCAGTACTTC

j_gene: TRBJ1-4
v_gene: TRBV5-6
d_gene: -
abundance: once
len: 13
CDR3aa: CASSLVYNEKLFF
CDR3nt: TGTGCCAGCAGCTTGGTTTACAATGAAAAACTGTTTTTT

j_gene: TRBJ2-7
v_gene: TRBV6-1
d_gene: -
abundance: -
len: 13
CDR3aa: CASSEITLYEQYF
CDR3nt: TGTGCCAGCAGTGAAATCACCCTCTACGAGCAGTACTTC

j_gene: TRBJ2-3
v_gene: TRBV5-1
d_gene: TRBD2
abundance: -
len: 18
CDR3aa: CASRLIGTNIGSTDTQYF
CDR3nt: TGCGCCAGCAGGTTGATCGGGACTAACATAGGTAGCACAGATACGCAGTATTTT

j_gene: TRBJ2-1
v_gene: TRBV5-1
d_gene: TRBD1
abundance: -
len: 14
CDR3aa: CASRNLQGLGEQFF
CDR3nt: TGCGCCAGCAGGAACCTACAGGGGCTCGGAGAGCAGTTCTTC

j_gene: TRBJ2-6
v_gene: TRBV11-2
d_gene: -
abundance: -
len: 17
CDR3aa: CASSLVWTDSGANVLTF
CDR3nt: TGTGCCAGCAGCTTAGTTTGGACAGACTCTGGGGCCAACGTCCTGACTTTC

j_gene: TRBJ2-3
v_gene: TRBV5-4
d_gene: -
abundance: -
len: 13
CDR3aa: CASSPGQSDTQYF
CDR3nt: TGTGCCAGCAGCCCCGGCCAGTCAGATACGCAGTATTTT

j_gene: TRBJ2-2
v_gene: TRBV6-1
d_gene: TRBD2
abundance: -
len: 17
CDR3aa: CASSGFRTSGDTGELFF
CDR3nt: TGTGCCAGCAGTGGATTTAGGACTAGCGGGGACACCGGGGAGCTGTTTTTT

j_gene: TRBJ2-5
v_gene: TRBV27
d_gene: -
abundance: -
len: 15
CDR3aa: CASRTGRDLQETQYF
CDR3nt: TGTGCCAGCAGGACCGGGCGGGACCTCCAAGAGACCCAGTACTTC

j_gene: TRBJ2-3
v_gene: TRBV6-1
d_gene: TRBD1
abundance: -
len: 15
CDR3aa: CASSLSQGHTDTQYF
CDR3nt: TGTGCCAGCAGCCTGTCACAGGGGCACACAGATACGCAGTATTTT

j_gene: TRBJ2-5
v_gene: TRBV5-1
d_gene: -
abundance: -
len: 11
CDR3aa: CASRRGDWYYF
CDR3nt: TGCGCCAGCAGACGAGGGGACTGGTACTACTTC

j_gene: TRBJ2-7
v_gene: TRBV28
d_gene: TRBD1
abundance: -
len: 14
CDR3aa: CASSFNRGSYEQYF
CDR3nt: TGTGCCAGCAGTTTCAACAGGGGGTCCTACGAGCAGTACTTC

j_gene: TRBJ2-1
v_gene: TRBV5-1
d_gene: TRBD2
abundance: -
len: 16
CDR3aa: CASSAGTSGVYNEQFF
CDR3nt: TGCGCCAGCAGCGCCGGGACTAGCGGGGTCTACAATGAGCAGTTCTTC

j_gene: TRBJ1-2
v_gene: TRBV27
d_gene: -
abundance: -
len: 13
CDR3aa: CASSWGENYGYTF
CDR3nt: TGTGCCAGCAGTTGGGGCGAAAACTATGGCTACACCTTC

j_gene: TRBJ2-3
v_gene: TRBV6-5
d_gene: -
abundance: -
len: 15
CDR3aa: CASSYSGVAADTQYF
CDR3nt: TGTGCCAGCAGTTACTCGGGGGTAGCGGCAGATACGCAGTATTTT

j_gene: TRBJ2-7
v_gene: TRBV7-8
d_gene: -
abundance: -
len: 15
CDR3aa: CASSFLTGDSYEQYF
CDR3nt: TGTGCCAGCAGCTTTCTAACGGGAGACTCCTACGAGCAGTACTTC